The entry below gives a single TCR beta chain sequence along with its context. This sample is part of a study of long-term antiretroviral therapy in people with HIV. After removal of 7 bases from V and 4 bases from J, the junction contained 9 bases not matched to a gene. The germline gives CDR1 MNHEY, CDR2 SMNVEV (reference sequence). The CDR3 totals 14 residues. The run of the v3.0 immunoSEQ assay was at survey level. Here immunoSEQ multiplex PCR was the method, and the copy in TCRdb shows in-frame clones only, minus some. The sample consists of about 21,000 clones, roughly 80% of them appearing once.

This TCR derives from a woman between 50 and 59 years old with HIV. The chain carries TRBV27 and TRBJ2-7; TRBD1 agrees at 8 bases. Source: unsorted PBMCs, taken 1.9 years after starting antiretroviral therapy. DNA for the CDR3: TGTGCCAGCACCCGGACAGGGACCGGTTACGAGCAGTACTTC. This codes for CASTRTGTGYEQYF.